Shown below are 25 T cell receptor beta chains from a single sample sequenced in a study of T cell responses to AZD1222 COVID-19 vaccine. Sequencing was performed with immunoSEQ multiplex PCR; in TCRdb, only in-frame clones are kept and a portion is missing. The data show roughly 120,000 clones, 88% seen once. The sample was peripheral blood, taken 28 days after the second AZD1222 dose. All receptors derive from an adult who received the AZD1222 COVID-19 vaccine.

The chain joins TRBV3-1 (or the pseudogene TRBV3-2) to TRBJ2-5; D is uncertain. In germline, CDR1 is LGHDT, CDR2 YNNKEL (reference sequence). Deletions cut 0 bases from V and 2 bases from J, with 4 bases between. This CDR3 region has 13 residues. CDR3 protein: CASSQELQETQYF. The CDR3 coding sequence is TGTGCCAGCAGCCAAGAACTACAAGAGACCCAGTACTTC.

The chain uses TRBV7-2 and TRBJ2-1; D assignment may be TRBD1 or TRBD2 (5 bases each). The CDR3 loop spans 15 amino acids. Germline CDR1 SGHTA, CDR2 FQGNSA. With 0 bases removed from V and 6 bases from J, the gap between germline ends came to 12 bases. CDR3 loop: CASSLAWAGSNEQFF. The CDR3 DNA sequence: TGTGCCAGCAGCTTAGCATGGGCAGGGAGCAATGAGCAGTTCTTC.

The rearrangement links TRBV7-3 to TRBJ2-1, with unresolved D. V lost 5 bases and J lost 5, with 4 bases in between. Germline V gene data show CDR1 as SGHTA and CDR2 as FQGTGA. This CDR3 contains 11 residues. The CDR3 loop is CASSLDNEQFF. For the CDR3, the DNA is TGTGCCAGCAGCCTAGACAATGAGCAGTTCTTC. The whole variable domain, filled in from reference TRBV7-3 and TRBJ2-1, reads GAGVSQTPSNKVTEKGKYVELRCDPISGHTALYWYRQSLGQGPEFLIYFQGTGAADDSGLPNDRFFAVRPEGSVSTLKIQRTERGDSAVYLCASSLDNEQFFGPGTRLTVL.

This chain links TRBV2 with TRBJ2-7; possible D gene TRBD2, 5 bases. The germline gives CDR1 SNHLY, CDR2 FYNNEI. The CDR3 runs to 13 residues. V lost 7 bases to trimming and J lost 7 bases, with 17 bases between them. DNA for the CDR3: TGTGCCAGCACTAACGGTAGGGAGTTGGAGCAGTACTTC. It yields the protein CASTNGRELEQYF. Full variable domain (missing parts from reference TRBV2 and TRBJ2-7): EPEVTQTPSHQVTQMGQEVILRCVPISNHLYFYWYRQILGQKVEFLVSFYNNEISEKSEIFDDQFSVERPDGSNFTLKIRSTKLEDSAMYFCASTNGRELEQYFGPGTRLTVT.

The chain links TRBV6-1 to TRBJ2-2, with 7 bases fitting TRBD2. The CDR3 is 16 amino acids. CDR1 is MNHNS and CDR2 is SASEGT in the germline V gene. With V trimmed by 4 bases and J by 2 bases, 7 bases remained unmatched. CDR3 amino acids: CASSAPAGLNTGELFF. Written as DNA, the CDR3 is TGTGCCAGCAGTGCCCCAGCGGGGCTAAACACCGGGGAGCTGTTTTTT.

This clone was picked up many times. The chain couples TRBV27 to TRBJ2-7; tentative D call: TRBD1 (5 bases). Germline CDR1 reads MNHEY; CDR2 reads SMNVEV (reference sequence). V shed 8 bases and J shed 3 bases, with 11 bases lying between them. CDR3 length: 12 residues. In nucleotides, the CDR3 is TGTGCCAGCGCGAGTGACAGCTACGAGCAGTACTTC. Protein: CASASDSYEQYF.

The J gene is TRBJ2-2, the V gene TRBV7-2, with unresolved D. V lost 4 bases and J 4 bases, leaving 10 bases between the germline ends. CDR1 is SGHTA, CDR2 FQGNSA, per germline. The CDR3 loop spans 14 amino acids. Here the CDR3 DNA reads TGTGCCAGCAGCTCCAGACCTTCCACCGGGGAGCTGTTTTTT. This translates into CASSSRPSTGELFF.

The V gene is TRBV7-2, the J gene TRBJ1-2, with 8 nucleotides matching TRBD1. In germline, CDR1 is SGHTA, CDR2 FQGNSA. The J segment lost 2 bases and the V segment lost 5 bases, leaving 4 bases of the junction unmatched. This CDR3 has 14 amino acids. CDR3 protein: CASSVYRGNYGYTF. The CDR3 coding sequence is TGTGCCAGCAGCGTTTACAGGGGGAACTATGGCTACACCTTC.

The gene calls are TRBV7-8 and TRBJ1-5, with 9 positions matching TRBD1. V was clipped by 3 bases and J by 2 bases; unmatched bases: 8. The CDR3 has 17 residues. Germline CDR1 is SGHVS and CDR2 is FQNEAQ. CDR3 residues: CASSLQQGARGNQPQHF. The CDR3 nucleotides are TGTGCCAGCAGCTTGCAACAGGGGGCTAGGGGCAATCAGCCCCAGCATTTT.

V usage is TRBV10-3 and J usage is TRBJ1-1; TRBD1 matches 12 bases. Germline assignment: CDR1 ENHRY and CDR2 SYGVKD. The length of the CDR3 is 19 residues. V lost 0 bases, J lost 4 bases, and 12 bases stayed unmatched. Here the CDR3 DNA reads TGTGCCATCAGTGAGTCGGTGCTGGGGACAGGGGGCCGGGGCACTGAAGCTTTCTTT. Protein product: CAISESVLGTGGRGTEAFF.

The chain links TRBV18 to TRBJ1-2; TRBD1 is a possible D gene (6 bases). The CDR3 has 18 amino acids. V lost 8 bases and J 4 bases, leaving 29 bases between the germline ends. Germline lookup yields CDR1 KGHSH and CDR2 LQKENI. The CDR3, as DNA: TGTGCCAGCCCCACCGGACAGAGACCCAACTCCAGAATCTATGGCTACACCTTC. This translates into CASPTGQRPNSRIYGYTF.

The CDR3 protein is CASSYGTENTEAFF. CDR3 DNA: TGTGCCAGCAGTTATGGGACAGAGAACACTGAAGCTTTCTTT. The rearrangement joins TRBV6-2 or TRBV6-3 to TRBJ1-1, with 7 bases lining up with TRBD1. The CDR3 is 14 residues long. The V and J ends lost 3 bases and 1 base, in that order; junction bases with no gene match: 2. In germline, CDR1 is MNHEY, CDR2 SVGEGT.

The gene calls are TRBV11-2 and TRBJ2-1, with 11 bases that match TRBD2. With V trimmed by 5 bases and J by 6 bases, 6 bases remained unmatched. This CDR3 region has 15 residues. Germline lookup yields CDR1 SGHAT and CDR2 FQNNGV. CDR3 coding DNA: TGTGCCAGCAGCGCGGGGACTAGCGGATTCAATGAGCAGTTCTTC. It is translated as CASSAGTSGFNEQFF.

The rearrangement joins TRBV4-3 to TRBJ2-7, with D perhaps being TRBD1 or TRBD2 (5 bases each). V was cut by 0 bases and J by 4 bases, with 13 bases left in between. The CDR3 is 15 residues long. CDR1 is LGHNA, CDR2 YSLEER, per germline. CDR3 protein: CASSQELGDRYEQYF. Here the CDR3 DNA reads TGCGCCAGCAGCCAAGAACTAGGGGATCGGTACGAGCAGTACTTC.

This chain joins TRBV5-3 and TRBJ2-3, with 11 bases identical to TRBD2. TRBV5-3 is an ORF for which the function is uncertain. V gave up 0 bases and J gave up 2 bases; unmatched junction bases: 26. CDR3 length: 24 amino acids. In DNA form, the CDR3 reads TGTGCCAGAAGCTTGGAACGGGGACAGCGGGCACCCTGTAGCGGGAGGGCCGCCACAGATACGCAGTATTTT. Translated: CARSLERGQRAPCSGRAATDTQYF.

Note on this clone: In the same sample, other DNA sequences code for this CDR3. J is TRBJ1-1 and V is TRBV19; D ambiguous. Trimming shortened V by 1 base and J by 4 bases, and 7 bases separated the two germline ends. CDR1 and CDR2 from the germline V gene are LNHDA and SQIVND (reference sequence). The CDR3 covers 13 residues. CDR3 amino acids: CASSIGGGTEAFF. CDR3 DNA: TGTGCCAGTAGTATAGGTGGCGGCACTGAAGCTTTCTTT. The entire variable domain, with the rest obtained from reference TRBV19 and TRBJ1-1, is as follows: DGGITQSPKYLFRKEGQNVTLSCEQNLNHDAMYWYRQDPGQGLRLIYYSQIVNDFQKGDIAEGYSVSREKKESFPLTVTSAQKNPTAFYLCASSIGGGTEAFFGQGTRLTVV.

This chain uses TRBV6-5 with TRBJ2-2; a weak D match, TRBD2 (7 bases). V was shortened by 7 bases and J by 6 bases, with 15 bases between the two germline ends. The CDR3 is 14 amino acids. Looked up from germline, CDR1 is MNHEY and CDR2 is SVGAGI. CDR3 DNA sequence: TGTGCCAGCAAAGCTCCGGGGGGCTCCGGGGAGCTGTTTTTT. Translating gives CASKAPGGSGELFF.

V and J are TRBV12-5 and TRBJ2-7, with D possibly TRBD1 on 6 matching bases. The CDR3 runs to 14 residues. CDR1 is LGHNT and CDR2 is FRNRAP in the germline V gene. Between the trimmed V and J ends, which lost 5 bases and 2 bases, there was a span of 13 bases. The CDR3 coding sequence is TGTGCTAGTGGTCTCGGACAGTATCCCTACGAGCAGTACTTC. It translates to CASGLGQYPYEQYF.

The chain uses TRBV19 and TRBJ1-2; D is uncertain. CDR1 is LNHDA, CDR2 SQIVND, per germline (reference sequence). Trimming pared 3 bases from V and 4 bases from J, leaving 15 bases between. The CDR3 covers 15 residues. The CDR3 sequence: CASSITSVAIYGYTF. For the CDR3, the DNA is TGTGCCAGTAGTATCACCTCTGTGGCTATCTATGGCTACACCTTC.

This chain connects TRBV4-3 to TRBJ1-1, with D possibly being TRBD1 (5 bases). In germline, CDR1 is LGHNA, CDR2 YSLEER. The CDR3 spans 16 residues. Between the trimmed V and J ends, which lost 0 bases and 10 bases, there was a span of 21 bases. CDR3 sequence: CASSQDSPGTGSGAFF. The CDR3 DNA reads TGCGCCAGCAGCCAAGATAGCCCCGGGACGGGAAGTGGAGCTTTCTTT.

This clone showed up just a few times. The V call is TRBV29-1, the J call TRBJ1-5; tentatively, D is TRBD1 (5 bases). Per germline, CDR1 SQVTM and CDR2 ANQGSEA. The CDR3 is 13 amino acids. Trimming shortened V by 2 bases and J by 4 bases, and 9 bases separated the two germline ends. The DNA for the CDR3 is TGCAGCGTTGAATGGGGCCCAAATCAGCCCCAGCATTTT. Amino acids: CSVEWGPNQPQHF.

J is TRBJ2-3 and V is TRBV7-6; 7 bases are shared with TRBD1. J was trimmed by 2 bases and V by 5 bases; bases with no gene match: 4. This CDR3 is built from 14 residues. CDR1 SGHVS and CDR2 FNYEAQ come from the germline V gene. The CDR3: CASSRDSNTDTQYF. The CDR3 region has the DNA TGTGCCAGCAGCCGGGACAGCAACACAGATACGCAGTATTTT.

The rearrangement uses TRBV7-2 and TRBJ1-5, with D perhaps matching TRBD1 (5 bases). Germline CDR1 SGHTA, CDR2 FQGNSA. This CDR3 spans 15 amino acids. Trimming pared 1 base from V and 3 bases from J, leaving 10 bases between. CDR3: CASSLGDSSNQPQHF. The CDR3 DNA reads as TGTGCCAGCAGCTTAGGAGACAGCTCCAATCAGCCCCAGCATTTT.

This chain links TRBV28 with TRBJ1-1, with no clear D. The germline V gene encodes CDR1 MDHEN and CDR2 SYDVKM. The CDR3 spans 15 residues. Trimming removed 5 bases from V and 1 base from J, with 14 bases in between. The CDR3 reads CASSRPGRQNTEAFF. CDR3 coding DNA: TGTGCCAGCAGTAGACCCGGGAGACAGAACACTGAAGCTTTCTTT. Combining the CDR3 with reference TRBV28 and TRBJ1-1 gives the whole variable domain DVKVTQSSRYLVKRTGEKVFLECVQDMDHENMFWYRQDPGLGLRLIYFSYDVKMKEKGDIPEGYSVSREKKERFSLILESASTNQTSMYLCASSRPGRQNTEAFFGQGTRLTVV.

This chain joins TRBV27 and TRBJ2-5; D is unresolved. In germline, CDR1 is MNHEY, CDR2 SMNVEV (reference sequence). This CDR3 spans 13 amino acids. V gave up 3 bases and J gave up 10 bases, with 15 bases separating them. For the CDR3, the DNA is TGTGCCAGCAGTTTGTACCCCAGAGGTGGCCAGTACTTC. Its translation is CASSLYPRGGQYF.